The T cell receptor beta chain under discussion was sequenced for a study of OX40 agonist ivuxolimab in advanced cancers. A few counts support this clone. Produced via immunoSEQ multiplex PCR; TCRdb's table is partial and in-frame only. The repertoire holds 40,000 to 55,000 clones, with approximately 81% as singletons. This CDR3 region has 18 residues. The germline CDR1 and CDR2 sequences are SEHNR and FQNEAQ (reference sequence). V lost 5 bases to trimming and J lost 2 bases; unmatched junction nucleotides: 15. The specimen comprised CD4+ or CD8+ T cells sorted from blood, sampled in a trial of the OX40 agonist ivuxolimab. The receptor's source is an adult with an advanced solid tumor such as melanoma, head and neck, liver or kidney cancer. This sequence joins TRBV7-9 and TRBJ2-1; 7 bases agree with TRBD1. DNA for the CDR3: TGTGCCAGCAGCGCCAGGACAGGCTCGACCGCCGCCTACAATGAGCAGTTCTTC. Translating it yields CASSARTGSTAAYNEQFF.